Included here is one T cell receptor (beta chain) sequence, with context. This sample stems from a study of blood T cell repertoires in COVID-19. On the study more broadly: Donors in the United States, Italy and Spain gave samples during acute or convalescent COVID-19.

Participants came from about 23 US areas, aged about 18 to 100 years. The study assigned cohorts using participant-reported clinical history. In the original processing: Amplifying reference gene primers gave estimates of nucleated cell counts. Some clones are missing from TCRdb's copy, which holds only in-frame ones; the method was immunoSEQ multiplex PCR. V and J calls and clone size are as listed in that table; D and trimming were resolved from the DNA. The data contain 200,000 to 250,000 clones, 90% of them singletons. V dropped 0 bases and J dropped 3 bases, with 9 bases sitting between them. The germline V gene encodes CDR1 MNHEY and CDR2 SVGEGT. The CDR3 consists of 15 residues.

The sample was PBMCs or T cells enriched from blood (not recorded which). V is TRBV6-2 or TRBV6-3 and J is TRBJ2-1, with D unclear. This TCR was recovered from a young man who had been exposed to COVID-19. The CDR3 sequence is CASSYSRLIYNEQFF. CDR3 DNA sequence: TGTGCCAGCAGTTACTCGAGGCTAATCTACAATGAGCAGTTCTTC.